This record covers a single T cell receptor beta chain. What it recognizes is unknown. The data are from a study of cytotoxic CD8 clonotypes in ibrutinib-treated CLL. General study results and limits: Circulating CD8+ T-cell counts were tracked by baseline clonality, which exceeded that of age-matched healthy donors.

The planned depth of sequencing spanned 1 in 200,000 to 1 in 1 million T cells. Measured with immunoSEQ multiplex PCR; TCRdb has only the in-frame clones, and not every one. The sample contains some 140,000 clones, around 84% of which appear only once. CDR1 is MNHNS and CDR2 is SASEGT in the germline V gene. This CDR3 spans 14 amino acids. V was clipped by 3 bases and J by 2 bases, with 10 bases between them. The sequencing used PBMCs, collected after 24 months of ibrutinib treatment. The V and J genes are TRBV6-1 and TRBJ1-1, with D hard to call. This clonotype was obtained from a human donor with chronic lymphocytic leukemia. The CDR3 DNA sequence: TGTGCCAGCAGTGAGAGCGGGCCCAACACTGAAGCTTTCTTT. Residues: CASSESGPNTEAFF.